The clone carrying this T cell receptor (beta chain) has a count of ten or more. What it binds is unknown. CDR3 regions were amplified by Arm-PCR using iRepertoire HTBI primers to build TCR beta libraries. One entry per CDR3 protein, called by TCRdb with MiXCR from the multiplex PCR reads. The sample consists of under 500,000 distinct CDR3 sequences, more than 20% of them appearing once. These data come from a study of regulatory T cells in long-lasting Graves disease. Study overall: By definition, persistent Graves' disease involved antithyroid drugs for over 5 years alongside positive TSH receptor antibodies.

This sample's time point: persistent/refractory GD, antithyroid drugs over 5 years with positive TRAb. The authors made the TCR library using RNA they extracted from PBMCs. The diagnosis of Graves' disease used American Thyroid Association guidelines. Study-wide results and caveats: Persistent patients shared some 2,500 public clonotypes among themselves. Newly diagnosed patients shared fewer, at around 970. Favoring TRBV28, TRBJ1-2 and TRBJ2-5 was a feature seen in persistent disease.

Between the trimmed V and J ends, which lost 4 bases and 7 bases, there was a span of 7 bases. There are 10 residues in the CDR3. Germline V CDR1 and CDR2: DFQATT, SNEGSKA (reference sequence). This clonotype was obtained from a female donor with Graves disease. This material consisted of peripheral blood mononuclear cells (PBMCs), taken when the disease was refractory, from a patient treated with antithyroid drugs. The chain joins TRBV20-1 to TRBJ2-5; D gene ambiguous. As DNA, the CDR3 is TGCAGTGCTATTGATGGGACCCAGTACTTC. This codes for CSAIDGTQYF.